This entry features one TCR beta chain sequence. Antigen unknown. Assay: immunoSEQ multiplex PCR; the TCRdb copy retains only in-frame clones and omits some. The table includes about 110,000 clones, 95% detected once. The donors were members of the validation cohort, which comprised more than 90 subjects and was separate from the first cohort of about 700 subjects. The data originate from a study of cytomegalovirus exposure and HLA in healthy donors. Findings and caveats of the study: Reports credit the classifier with highly specific, highly sensitive diagnosis of cytomegalovirus status. According to a later analysis, TCR clusters from the first cohort tended to co-occur in the 90 to 150 validation repertoires. Among TCR beta chains, those listed as cytomegalovirus-associated numbered over 150.

Specimen: PBMCs. The receptor was derived from a woman aged 18 to 35 in good health and CMV-seronegative.

The DNA for the CDR3 is TGTGCCAGCAGTATAACTCTGAGCTCCTATAATTCACCCCTCCACTTT. This encodes CASSITLSSYNSPLHF. This chain uses TRBV2 with TRBJ1-6, with D uncertain. Trimming left V 5 bases short and J 0 bases short, with 11 bases between. Germline V lookup: CDR1 SNHLY, CDR2 FYNNEI. The CDR3 covers 16 residues.